Described below is a single TCR beta chain sequence and its context. Its antigen remains unidentified. Amplification used 60 Vbeta primers and 13 Jbeta primers. Sequenced by immunoSEQ multiplex PCR; TCRdb stores in-frame clones only, minus some. Of 150,000 to 200,000 clones in the sample, 70% to 90% were seen once. This sample was taken from a study of cytomegalovirus exposure and HLA in healthy donors. Regarding the study as a whole: What was likely a sequencing artifact was a cluster of highly shared sequence variants.

The trim removed 6 bases at V and 3 bases at J, leaving 4 bases unmatched. This CDR3 contains 13 residues. Germline V gene lookup returns CDR1 MNHNS and CDR2 SASEGT. The V and J genes are TRBV6-1 and TRBJ2-7, with 8 bases fitting TRBD2. The clonotype comes from a woman in her forties or fifties in good health and CMV-seronegative. The sample was PBMCs. CDR3 amino acids: CASRAGDHYEQYF. The CDR3 nucleotides read TGTGCCAGCAGAGCGGGAGACCACTACGAGCAGTACTTC.